This TCR beta chain was captured by sequencing in a study of blood T cell repertoires in COVID-19. Study background: COVID-19 samples from acute and convalescent phases originated in the United States, Italy and Spain. Nucleic acid was either cDNA or gDNA, and it came from T cells, B-cell-depleted T cells, or PBMCs.

Authors' methods: The authors estimated nucleated cell counts from reference gene primer amplification. Measured with immunoSEQ multiplex PCR; TCRdb has only the in-frame clones, and not every one. V and J calls and clone size are those listed in that table; D and trimming were worked out from the DNA. The table lists about 400,000 clones, around 92% of them singletons. This clonotype originated in a man between 40 and 49 years old with acute or convalescent COVID-19. What was sequenced was peripheral blood.

CDR3 nucleotides: TGTGCCAGCAGTACCAGGGTCGGGAACACTGAAGCTTTCTTT. It codes for CASSTRVGNTEAFF. This chain joins TRBV7-9 and TRBJ1-1; possibly TRBD1 for D (5 bases). CDR1 is SEHNR and CDR2 is FQNEAQ in the germline V gene (reference sequence). Trimming shortened V by 6 bases and J by 1 base, and 12 bases separated the two germline ends. This CDR3 spans 14 amino acids.